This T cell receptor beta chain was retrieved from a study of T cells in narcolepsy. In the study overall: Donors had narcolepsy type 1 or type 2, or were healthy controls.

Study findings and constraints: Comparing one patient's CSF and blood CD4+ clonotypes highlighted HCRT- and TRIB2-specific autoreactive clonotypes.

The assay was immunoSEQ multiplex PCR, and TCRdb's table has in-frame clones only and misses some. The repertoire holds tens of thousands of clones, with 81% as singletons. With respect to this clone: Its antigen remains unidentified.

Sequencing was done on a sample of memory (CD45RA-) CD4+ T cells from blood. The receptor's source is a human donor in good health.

CDR3: CASKGPQGPLHF. CDR3 bases: TGTGCCAGCAAGGGGCCCCAGGGACCCCTCCACTTT. This chain uses TRBV6-1 with TRBJ1-6, with D tentatively TRBD1 (5 bases). Germline V CDR1 and CDR2: MNHNS, SASEGT. The CDR3 runs 12 residues. V was clipped by 7 bases and J by 12 bases, with 13 bases between them.